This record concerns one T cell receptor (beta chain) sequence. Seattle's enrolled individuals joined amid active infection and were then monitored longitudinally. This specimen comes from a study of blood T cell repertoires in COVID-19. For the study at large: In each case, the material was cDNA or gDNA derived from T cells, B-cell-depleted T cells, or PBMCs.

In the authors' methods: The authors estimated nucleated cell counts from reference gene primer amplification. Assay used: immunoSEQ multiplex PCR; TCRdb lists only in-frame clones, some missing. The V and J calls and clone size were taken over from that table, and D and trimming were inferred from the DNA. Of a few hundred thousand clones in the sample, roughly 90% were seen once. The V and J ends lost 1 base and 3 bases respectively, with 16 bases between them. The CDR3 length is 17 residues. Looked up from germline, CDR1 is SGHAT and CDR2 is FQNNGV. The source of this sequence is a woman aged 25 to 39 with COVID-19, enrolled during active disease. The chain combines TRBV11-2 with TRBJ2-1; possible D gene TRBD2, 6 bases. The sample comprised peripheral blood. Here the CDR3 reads CASSLGPNSGVYNEQFF. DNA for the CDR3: TGTGCCAGCAGCTTAGGCCCTAATAGCGGAGTCTACAATGAGCAGTTCTTC.